This entry is about one T cell receptor beta chain. The antigen remains unidentified. Target depth was 1 in 200,000 to 1 in 1 million T cells, about 10x per clonotype. The repertoire was sequenced with immunoSEQ multiplex PCR; TCRdb's copy has only in-frame clones and lacks some. The repertoire includes 270,000 or so clones, less than 85% of them detected once, and around 5.1% sits in the top ten. This sample is part of a study of cytotoxic CD8 clonotypes in ibrutinib-treated CLL. Whole-study findings and limits: Public clonotypes were rare and shrank or held steady on treatment. Circulating CD8+ T-cell counts were tracked by baseline clonality, which exceeded that of age-matched healthy donors.

Cryopreserved PBMCs yielded approximately 2 micrograms of genomic DNA for TCR beta libraries. The CDR3 loop spans 15 amino acids. V lost 0 bases to trimming and J lost 4 bases, with 12 bases between them. From germline, CDR1 is PRHDT and CDR2 FYEKMQ (reference sequence). The rearrangement uses TRBV13 and TRBJ1-2; D call uncertain. Sample: PBMCs, taken at disease progression, from a patient treated with ibrutinib. This sequence originates from a human donor with chronic lymphocytic leukemia. CDR3 in amino acids: CASSLGPGSPYGYTF. CDR3 nucleotide sequence: TGTGCCAGCAGCTTAGGGCCGGGGTCACCCTATGGCTACACCTTC.